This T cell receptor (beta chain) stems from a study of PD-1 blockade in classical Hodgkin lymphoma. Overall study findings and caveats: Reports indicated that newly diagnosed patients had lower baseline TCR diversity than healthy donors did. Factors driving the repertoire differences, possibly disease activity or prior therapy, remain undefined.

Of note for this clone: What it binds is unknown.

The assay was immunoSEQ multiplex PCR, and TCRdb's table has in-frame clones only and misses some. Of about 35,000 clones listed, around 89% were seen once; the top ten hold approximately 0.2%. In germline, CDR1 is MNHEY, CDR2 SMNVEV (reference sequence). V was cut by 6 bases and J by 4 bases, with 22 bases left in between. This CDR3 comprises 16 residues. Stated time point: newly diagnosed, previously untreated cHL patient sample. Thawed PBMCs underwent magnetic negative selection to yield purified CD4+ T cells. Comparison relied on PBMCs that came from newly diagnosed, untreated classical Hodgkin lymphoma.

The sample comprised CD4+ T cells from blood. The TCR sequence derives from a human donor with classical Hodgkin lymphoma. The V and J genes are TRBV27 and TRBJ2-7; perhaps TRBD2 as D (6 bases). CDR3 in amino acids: CASRGQGGGSTYEQYF. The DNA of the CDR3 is TGTGCCAGCAGAGGGCAGGGAGGCGGTTCAACTTACGAGCAGTACTTC.